Listed here are 27 T cell receptor beta chains from one sample, sequenced in a study of T-cell memory formation after mild COVID-19. TCRdb fed the 5' RACE reads into MiXCR, producing one record per CDR3 protein. The sample lists hundreds of thousands of distinct CDR3 sequences; 7% to 10% were seen once. Sequenced: PBMCs or a T cell subset sorted from them (not recorded which). All receptors come from a man aged 18 to 30 who had mild COVID-19 (a few samples of this study predate the infection). Cell type and time point are not known.

The rearrangement joins TRBV10-3 to TRBJ2-1; 10 bases are a match to TRBD2. The V segment lost 3 bases and the J segment 4 bases; nucleotides outside the gene matches: 6. The CDR3 extends over 16 amino acids. The germline V gene has CDR1 ENHRY and CDR2 SYGVKD. For the CDR3, the DNA is TGTGCCATCAGTGAAGTACTAGCGGGACTTTACAATGAGCAGTTCTTC. It translates to CAISEVLAGLYNEQFF.

The V and J genes are TRBV5-6 and TRBJ1-5; D is uncertain. CDR3 size: 15 residues. CDR1 SGHDT and CDR2 YYEEEE come from the germline V gene. Trimming left V 4 bases short and J 3 bases short, with 14 bases between. The CDR3 is CASSIQASVNQPQHF. The CDR3 DNA reads as TGTGCCAGCAGCATCCAAGCCAGCGTCAATCAGCCCCAGCATTTT.

This clonotype was picked up many times. The chain employs TRBV7-9 and TRBJ2-3, with D unclear. CDR1 is SEHNR and CDR2 is FQNEAQ in the germline V gene (reference sequence). Trimming left V 1 base short and J 0 bases short, with 8 bases between. The CDR3 is 15 amino acids. This CDR3 reads CASSLVTRSTDTQYF. In DNA form, the CDR3 reads TGTGCCAGCAGCTTAGTTACGCGGAGCACAGATACGCAGTATTTT.

The rearrangement uses TRBV7-9 and TRBJ1-4; 7 bases line up with TRBD1. This CDR3 region has 14 residues. Losses at the gene ends were 6 bases for V and 6 bases for J; bases not matched to a gene: 7. Germline lookup yields CDR1 SEHNR and CDR2 FQNEAQ (reference sequence). CDR3 region: CASRTGPMDEKLFF. As DNA, the CDR3 is TGTGCCAGCAGGACAGGGCCCATGGATGAAAAACTGTTTTTT.

The V gene is TRBV29-1, the J gene TRBJ1-5; the D is unclear. The V and J ends lost 4 bases and 1 base respectively, with 8 bases between them. CDR1 and CDR2 from the germline V gene are SQVTM and ANQGSEA. This CDR3 contains 13 residues. CDR3: CSVVASSNQPQHF. CDR3 sequence (DNA): TGCAGCGTTGTCGCCAGCAGCAATCAGCCCCAGCATTTT.

This clonotype was counted many times. The chain uses TRBV20-1 and TRBJ2-1; the D gene is possibly TRBD1 (6 bases). The CDR3 spans 13 residues. V gave up 8 bases and J gave up 8 bases, with 19 bases separating them. CDR1 is DFQATT, CDR2 SNEGSKA, per germline (reference sequence). CDR3 protein: CSPGTLTGYEQFF. The CDR3 nucleotides are TGCAGTCCAGGGACCCTCACAGGGTATGAGCAGTTCTTC.

This clonotype was detected many times. The rearrangement uses TRBV4-3 and TRBJ1-6, with no clear D. The CDR3 is made up of 14 amino acids. The germline gives CDR1 LGHNA, CDR2 YSLEER. V lost 0 bases to trimming and J lost 3 bases, with 3 bases between them. CDR3 in amino acids: CASSQEDYNSPLHF. The CDR3, as DNA: TGCGCCAGCAGCCAAGAGGACTATAATTCACCCCTCCACTTT.

V and J are TRBV3-1 and TRBJ1-2; possibly TRBD1 for D (6 bases). Germline V gives CDR1 LGHDT, CDR2 YNNKEL (reference sequence). V was trimmed by 4 bases and J by 7 bases, leaving 19 bases between them. The CDR3 loop spans 15 amino acids. DNA of the CDR3: TGTGCCAGCAGCCGAAGAGGCGAGGGAGGGGGTGGCTACACCTTC. Translation gives CASSRRGEGGGGYTF.

This clonotype was seen many times. The chain has TRBV5-1 and TRBJ1-1; a weak D match, TRBD1 (5 bases). Trimming stripped 0 bases from V and 0 bases from J, with 6 bases between. CDR1 is SGHRS and CDR2 is YFSETQ in the germline V gene. The CDR3 length is 14 residues. This CDR3 reads CASSLDRMNTEAFF. Here the CDR3 DNA reads TGCGCCAGCAGCTTGGACAGGATGAACACTGAAGCTTTCTTT. The whole variable domain, remainder taken from reference TRBV5-1 and TRBJ1-1, is KAGVTQTPRYLIKTRGQQVTLSCSPISGHRSVSWYQQTPGQGLQFLFEYFSETQRNKGNFPGRFSGRQFSNSRSEMNVSTLELGDSALYLCASSLDRMNTEAFFGQGTRLTVV.

This clonotype was picked up a small number of times. The CDR3 is CASSLAGGAYEQYV. In nucleotides, the CDR3 is TGTGCCAGCAGTTTAGCAGGGGGCGCCTACGAGCAGTACGTC. The chain couples TRBV12-3 or TRBV12-4 to TRBJ2-7; 7 bases are shared with TRBD1. CDR3 size: 14 residues. V shed 0 bases and J 2 bases; nucleotides not matched to a gene: 1.

Ten or more counts support this clonotype. This chain connects TRBV6-5 to TRBJ1-2; 8 bases agree with TRBD1. CDR1 is MNHEY and CDR2 is SVGAGI in the germline V gene. V was clipped by 2 bases and J by 0 bases; unmatched bases: 8. CDR3 size: 17 residues. CDR3 protein: CASSYKRDRQANYGYTF. CDR3 in DNA: TGTGCCAGCAGTTACAAAAGGGACAGGCAAGCTAACTATGGCTACACCTTC.

This clonotype was counted ten times or more. V gene TRBV6-5 combines with J gene TRBJ2-5; D possibly matches TRBD1 or TRBD2 (5 bases each). Germline assignment: CDR1 MNHEY and CDR2 SVGAGI. This CDR3 has 12 amino acids. Trimming left V 5 bases short and J 4 bases short, with 8 bases between. This chain's CDR3 is CASSEGSETQYF. As DNA, the CDR3 is TGTGCCAGCAGTGAGGGGTCAGAGACCCAGTACTTC.

This clonotype came up a few times. The rearrangement uses TRBV5-6 and TRBJ2-3; TRBD2 matches 12 bases. The CDR3 extends over 18 amino acids. The V gene's germline CDR1 is SGHDT and CDR2 YYEEEE. The junction had 13 bases not matched to a gene; V was cut back by 6 bases and J by 2 bases. As DNA, the CDR3 is TGTGCCAGCAACCCACTAGCGGGGGGTCCTTCTCTCACAGATACGCAGTATTTT. Translated: CASNPLAGGPSLTDTQYF.

In this sample, this clonotype turned up many times. This sequence joins TRBV6-5 and TRBJ1-2; maybe TRBD1 (5 bases). Germline assignment: CDR1 MNHEY and CDR2 SVGAGI. This CDR3 spans 13 amino acids. The V end was cut by 2 bases, the J end by 3 bases, with 7 bases between. CDR3 DNA sequence: TGTGCCAGCAGTTACGGGGCAGACTATGGCTACACCTTC. This encodes CASSYGADYGYTF.

This clonotype has a handful of counts. The V and J genes are TRBV19 and TRBJ2-5; D possibly matches TRBD1 or TRBD2 (6 bases each). There are 14 residues in the CDR3. V shed 4 bases and J shed 4 bases, with 13 bases lying between them. Germline V gives CDR1 LNHDA, CDR2 SQIVND (reference sequence). The CDR3 DNA sequence: TGTGCCAGTAGTAAACTCGGGGGCGGAGAGACCCAGTACTTC. It translates to CASSKLGGGETQYF.

This clonotype has more than one count but fewer than ten. The J gene is TRBJ2-7, the V gene TRBV20-1; D gene unclear. V lost 1 base and J 2 bases, leaving 12 bases between the germline ends. This CDR3 is 14 amino acids long. Germline CDR1 DFQATT, CDR2 SNEGSKA (reference sequence). This chain's CDR3 is CSARVGPGAYEQYF. CDR3 coding DNA: TGCAGTGCTAGAGTTGGGCCGGGCGCCTACGAGCAGTACTTC.

This chain connects TRBV19 to TRBJ1-5, with 8 bases lining up with TRBD1. Germline loops: CDR1 LNHDA, CDR2 SQIVND (reference sequence). V lost 6 bases, J lost 5 bases, and 0 bases stayed unmatched. The CDR3 spans 12 residues. CDR3 DNA: TGTGCCAGTAGGGACAGGGATCAGCCCCAGCATTTT. It specifies CASRDRDQPQHF.

The CDR3 reads CASSRRSGLAVNEQFF. The CDR3 nucleotides read TGTGCCAGCAGCCGCCGATCCGGACTAGCGGTCAATGAGCAGTTCTTC. The rearrangement links TRBV7-3 to TRBJ2-1; TRBD2 matches at 10 bases. CDR3 size: 16 residues. In germline, CDR1 is SGHTA, CDR2 FQGTGA. The junction had 10 bases not matched to a gene; V was cut back by 5 bases and J by 6 bases.

This clonotype has ten or more counts. The CDR3 reads CASSSQISGNTIYF. CDR3 coding DNA: TGTGCCAGCAGCTCCCAAATCTCTGGAAACACCATATATTTT. The V call is TRBV7-2, the J call TRBJ1-3; no clear D. Germline CDR1 SGHTA, CDR2 FQGNSA. The CDR3 spans 14 residues. Between the trimmed V and J ends, which lost 4 bases and 0 bases, there was a span of 7 bases.

In this sample, this clonotype turned up a few times. The chain has TRBV18 and TRBJ2-7, with D possibly matching TRBD1 (6 bases). CDR1 KGHSH and CDR2 LQKENI come from the germline V gene. This CDR3 contains 14 residues. The V end lost 2 bases, the J end lost 0 bases, and 8 bases lay between the germline ends. CDR3 sequence reads: CASSPGQFSYEQYF. The CDR3 DNA follows: TGTGCCAGCTCACCAGGACAGTTCTCCTACGAGCAGTACTTC.

A few counts support this clonotype. The chain uses TRBV12-3 or TRBV12-4 and TRBJ2-2; D is uncertain. V gave up 0 bases and J gave up 1 base, with 6 bases separating them. CDR3 length: 15 amino acids. The CDR3 loop is CASSLAELNTGELFF. In nucleotides, the CDR3 is TGTGCCAGCAGTTTAGCAGAGCTGAACACCGGGGAGCTGTTTTTT.

This clonotype has a count of ten or more. The V call is TRBV20-1, the J call TRBJ1-3; a possible D gene is TRBD1 (5 bases). Germline V CDR1 and CDR2: DFQATT, SNEGSKA (reference sequence). The CDR3 is 13 amino acids. Trimming left V 3 bases short and J 6 bases short, with 12 bases between. The CDR3 sequence: CSASRERKNTIYF. CDR3 DNA: TGCAGTGCTAGCAGGGAACGGAAAAACACCATATATTTT.

This clonotype was counted only a few times. V and J are TRBV24-1 and TRBJ2-3; 7 bases line up with TRBD2. The CDR3 runs 14 residues. Germline trimming cut 3 bases from V and 3 bases from J; bases unmatched to any gene: 2. Germline V CDR1 and CDR2: KGHDR, SFDVKD. As DNA, the CDR3 is TGTGCCACCAGTGATCTAGCGGCTACAGATACGCAGTATTTT. Translating gives CATSDLAATDTQYF.

This rearrangement joins TRBV6-1 to TRBJ1-1, with D unclear. Germline V gene data show CDR1 as MNHNS and CDR2 as SASEGT. The CDR3 has 16 residues. The V and J ends lost 4 bases and 3 bases respectively, with 18 bases between them. The CDR3 spells CASSATQTSRHTEAFF. The CDR3 bases are TGTGCCAGCAGTGCCACACAAACCTCACGCCACACTGAAGCTTTCTTT.

V and J are TRBV4-3 and TRBJ2-1; a weak D match, TRBD2 (6 bases). V lost 4 bases and J lost 5, with 15 bases in between. This CDR3 spans 15 amino acids. Germline-derived CDR1 and CDR2 are LGHNA and YSLEER. The DNA for the CDR3 is TGCGCCAGCAGCCGTCTGCGTGGAGGGAACAATGAGCAGTTCTTC. This translates into CASSRLRGGNNEQFF.

J is TRBJ2-5 and V is TRBV20-1; TRBD2 matches at 10 bases. V lost 3 bases to trimming and J lost 5 bases; unmatched junction nucleotides: 18. The V gene's germline CDR1 is DFQATT and CDR2 SNEGSKA (reference sequence). This CDR3 is built from 18 residues. The CDR3 DNA sequence: TGCAGTGCTAGGCCGACTCGGACTAGCGGCACCTATTTGGAGACCCAGTACTTC. It specifies CSARPTRTSGTYLETQYF.

This rearrangement joins TRBV7-3 to TRBJ2-3; TRBD2 matches 11 bases. With 2 bases clipped from V and 6 bases from J, the junction kept 4 bases outside the gene matches. Germline V gene data show CDR1 as SGHTA and CDR2 as FQGTGA. This CDR3 region has 15 residues. CDR3 bases: TGTGCCAGCAGCTTACTAGCGGGGGGTCCCGATACGCAGTATTTT. Translated, it gives CASSLLAGGPDTQYF.